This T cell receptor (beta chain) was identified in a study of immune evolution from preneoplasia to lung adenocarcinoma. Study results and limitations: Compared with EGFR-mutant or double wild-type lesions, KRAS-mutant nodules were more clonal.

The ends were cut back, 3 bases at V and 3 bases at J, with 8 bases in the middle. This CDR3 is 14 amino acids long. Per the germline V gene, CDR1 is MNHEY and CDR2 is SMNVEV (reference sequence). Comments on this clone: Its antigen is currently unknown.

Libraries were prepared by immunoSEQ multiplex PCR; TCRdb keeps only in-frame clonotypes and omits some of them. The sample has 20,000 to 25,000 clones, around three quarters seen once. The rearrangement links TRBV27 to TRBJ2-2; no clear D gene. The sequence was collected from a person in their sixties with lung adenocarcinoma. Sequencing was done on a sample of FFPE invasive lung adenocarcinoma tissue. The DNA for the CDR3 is TGTGCCAGCAGTTTCCTCGGGTACACCGGGGAGCTGTTTTTT. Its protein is CASSFLGYTGELFF.